The present T cell receptor (beta chain) was sequenced within a study of metastatic and nonmetastatic thyroid tumors. Overall study context: Patients with malignant and benign thyroid disease provided blood and tumor or nodule tissue, whose repertoires were compared. Study-wide findings and caveats: Significantly greater TCR beta diversity was reportedly found in malignant thyroid tumors than in benign nodules (in blood and tumor).

Every patient underwent thyroid surgery untreated. Study processing details: Using the CDR3 differences seen across clinicopathological groups, the authors built a distant-metastasis classifier for papillary thyroid cancer, which was meant to discriminate distant-metastatic patients. From the PCR reads, TCRdb re-called clones with MiXCR. TCRdb's processing, not the authors', yielded these V and J calls. The sample contains 25,000 to 35,000 clones, over 15% of which appear only once. Trimming took 6 bases from V and 4 from J, leaving 9 bases between them. This CDR3 contains 12 residues. Germline V gives CDR1 SNHLY, CDR2 FYNNEI. This clone was recorded at least ten times. Its antigen is not identified.

The TCR originated in a female donor with papillary thyroid cancer or a benign thyroid nodule (not recorded which). Some clones in this sample may be carry-over from other donors' samples. The chain is built from TRBV2 and TRBJ2-5; D is uncertain. Sequencing input: blood. In DNA, the CDR3 is TGTGCCAGCAGCCCCTTTAGAGAGACCCAGTACTTC. The encoded protein is CASSPFRETQYF.